These 11 T cell receptor beta chains came from one sample sequenced in a study of shared clonotypes between healthy human individuals. Naive CD8 cells were CD45RO-negative, positively selected for CCR7, excluding terminally differentiated effector memory CD45RA+ cells. Some clones are missing from TCRdb's copy, which holds only in-frame ones; the method was immunoSEQ multiplex PCR. The data contain some 2,100,000 clones, more than 85% of them singletons. Source material: naive CD8+ T cells from PBMCs. The receptors shown here come from a man in his late teens or twenties in good health. Some clones in this sample may be carry-over from other donors' samples.

The sample holds one count of this clone. The V gene is TRBV29-1, the J gene TRBJ2-3; D possibly matches TRBD1 or TRBD2 (5 bases each). Trimming took 3 bases from V and 4 from J, leaving 23 bases between them. The CDR3 spans 17 residues. Germline loops: CDR1 SQVTM, CDR2 ANQGSEA. This CDR3 reads CSVDSPEWGRFPDTQYF. CDR3 DNA: TGCAGCGTTGATTCCCCGGAGTGGGGGAGATTCCCAGATACGCAGTATTTT.

This chain's CDR3 is CASSEAKARGTGELFF. Written as DNA, the CDR3 is TGTGCCAGCAGTGAAGCTAAGGCCAGGGGAACCGGGGAGCTGTTTTTT. The chain joins TRBV2 to TRBJ2-2; the D gene is possibly TRBD1 (6 bases). Between the trimmed V and J ends, which lost 0 bases and 5 bases, there was a span of 13 bases. The V gene's germline CDR1 is SNHLY and CDR2 FYNNEI. The CDR3 is 16 amino acids. Combining the CDR3 with reference TRBV2 and TRBJ2-2 gives the whole variable domain EPEVTQTPSHQVTQMGQEVILRCVPISNHLYFYWYRQILGQKVEFLVSFYNNEISEKSEIFDDQFSVERPDGSNFTLKIRSTKLEDSAMYFCASSEAKARGTGELFFGEGSRLTVL.

The V and J genes are TRBV2 and TRBJ2-5; TRBD2 matches at 12 bases. The CDR3 spans 14 residues. CDR1 is SNHLY, CDR2 FYNNEI, per germline. The V gene end was trimmed by 5 bases and the J gene end by 9 bases; junction bases not matched to a gene: 7. The CDR3 reads CASSQTSGSSAQYF. The CDR3 DNA is TGTGCCAGCAGTCAGACTAGCGGGAGCTCAGCCCAGTACTTC.

There are a few counts of this clone. Other DNA sequences from this sample encode an identical CDR3 as well. J is TRBJ1-1 and V is TRBV9, with D tentatively TRBD1 (5 bases). The CDR3 runs 13 residues. The germline V gene has CDR1 SGDLS and CDR2 YYNGEE. V was pared by 3 bases and J by 1 base, with 7 bases between. CDR3 protein: CASSATGNTEAFF. The CDR3 nucleotides read TGTGCCAGCAGCGCCACAGGGAACACTGAAGCTTTCTTT.

The chain is built from TRBV7-8 and TRBJ2-1, with D hard to call. V was trimmed by 3 bases and J by 7 bases, leaving 4 bases between them. CDR3 length: 11 residues. Germline V gives CDR1 SGHVS, CDR2 FQNEAQ. CDR3 sequence: CASSFSNEQFF. As DNA, the CDR3 is TGTGCCAGCAGCTTTAGTAATGAGCAGTTCTTC.

The rearrangement joins TRBV6-1 to TRBJ2-1, with D tentatively TRBD2 (5 bases). CDR1 and CDR2 from the germline V gene are MNHNS and SASEGT. The CDR3 has 12 residues. V was trimmed by 5 bases and J by 8 bases, leaving 10 bases between them. The CDR3 DNA is TGTGCCAGCAGTCGACTAATCGATGAGCAGTTCTTC. Amino acid sequence: CASSRLIDEQFF.

This clone was observed a handful of times. This rearrangement joins TRBV27 to TRBJ1-5, with D hard to call. The V gene's germline CDR1 is MNHEY and CDR2 SMNVEV (reference sequence). Trimming pared 5 bases from V and 6 bases from J, leaving 11 bases between. This CDR3 spans 13 amino acids. CDR3 sequence (DNA): TGTGCCAGCAGTGCCGGACTCCGTCAGCCCCAGCATTTT. This gives the protein CASSAGLRQPQHF.

In the case of this clone: Other DNA sequences of this sample code for an identical CDR3. This sequence joins TRBV28 and TRBJ2-7; D might be TRBD1 (6 bases). V lost 5 bases and J lost 2, with 10 bases in between. Germline V gene sequence: CDR1 MDHEN, CDR2 SYDVKM. CDR3 length: 13 amino acids. The CDR3 here is CASSPDSPYEQYF. CDR3 bases: TGTGCCAGCAGTCCGGACAGCCCCTACGAGCAGTACTTC. The whole variable domain, remainder taken from reference TRBV28 and TRBJ2-7, is DVKVTQSSRYLVKRTGEKVFLECVQDMDHENMFWYRQDPGLGLRLIYFSYDVKMKEKGDIPEGYSVSREKKERFSLILESASTNQTSMYLCASSPDSPYEQYFGPGTRLTVT.

The chain employs TRBV5-1 and TRBJ2-1, with D perhaps TRBD2 (6 bases). The CDR3 spans 15 residues. The germline V and J ends were trimmed by 3 bases and 8 bases, with 18 bases remaining between them. Germline assignment: CDR1 SGHRS and CDR2 YFSETQ. CDR3 nucleotide sequence: TGCGCCAGCAGCTACTCGGGGCGGGATCTAGATGAGCAGTTCTTC. Its protein is CASSYSGRDLDEQFF.

The chain carries TRBV6-6 and TRBJ1-1; the D gene is possibly TRBD1 (5 bases). The germline gives CDR1 MNHNY, CDR2 SVGAGI (reference sequence). This CDR3 is 14 amino acids long. The V and J ends lost 2 bases and 0 bases respectively, with 7 bases between them. The CDR3 DNA follows: TGTGCCAGCAGTTACATAGGGGTGAACACTGAAGCTTTCTTT. Its protein is CASSYIGVNTEAFF.

V and J are TRBV12-2 and TRBJ1-5; TRBD1, the table's D call, lacks a check against the DNA. TRBV12-2 is termed a pseudogene. The CDR3 contains 18 residues. The CDR3 region has the DNA TGTGCAAGTCGCTTAGGAGTCCCCAGGGGGAGGTGCAATCAGCCCCAGCATTTT. Translation: CASRLGVPRGRCNQPQHF.